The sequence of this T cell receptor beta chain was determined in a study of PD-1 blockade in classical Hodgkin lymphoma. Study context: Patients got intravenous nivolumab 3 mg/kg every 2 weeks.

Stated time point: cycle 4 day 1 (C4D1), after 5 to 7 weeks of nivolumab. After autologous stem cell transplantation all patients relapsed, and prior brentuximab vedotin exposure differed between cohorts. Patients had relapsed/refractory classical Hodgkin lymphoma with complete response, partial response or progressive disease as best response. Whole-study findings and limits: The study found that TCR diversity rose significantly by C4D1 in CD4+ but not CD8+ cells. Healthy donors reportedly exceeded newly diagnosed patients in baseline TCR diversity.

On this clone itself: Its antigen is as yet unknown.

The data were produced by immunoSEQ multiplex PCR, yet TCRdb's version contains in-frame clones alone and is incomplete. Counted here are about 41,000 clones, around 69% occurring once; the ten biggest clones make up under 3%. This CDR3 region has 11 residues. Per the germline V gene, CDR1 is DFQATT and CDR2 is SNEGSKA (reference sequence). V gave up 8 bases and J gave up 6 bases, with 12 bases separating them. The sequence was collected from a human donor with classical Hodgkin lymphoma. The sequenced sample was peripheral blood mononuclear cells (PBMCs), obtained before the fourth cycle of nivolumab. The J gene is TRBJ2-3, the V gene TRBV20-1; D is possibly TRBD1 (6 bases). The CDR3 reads CSITQGDTQYF. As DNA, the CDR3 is TGCAGTATTACCCAGGGGGATACGCAGTATTTT.